Described below is a single T cell receptor beta chain sequence and its context. This record comes from a study of cytomegalovirus exposure and HLA in healthy donors. Nominally healthy donors were sampled, though unrecorded immune exposures were likely. 13 Jbeta primers and 60 Vbeta primers were used for the PCR. Some clones are missing from TCRdb's copy, which holds only in-frame ones; the method was immunoSEQ multiplex PCR. This sample has around 200,000 clones, with around 62% found just once. The TCR comes from a man aged 40-50 years in good health and CMV-seronegative. Sequenced input: PBMCs.

CDR3 in amino acids: CASSGRSDTEAFF. For the CDR3, the DNA is TGTGCCAGCAGTGGGAGGTCGGACACTGAAGCTTTCTTT. The genes are TRBV6-5 and TRBJ1-1, with D hard to call. Germline CDR1 MNHEY, CDR2 SVGAGI. The CDR3 has 13 residues. The V gene lost 5 bases and the J gene lost 3 bases, with 10 bases spanning the gap.